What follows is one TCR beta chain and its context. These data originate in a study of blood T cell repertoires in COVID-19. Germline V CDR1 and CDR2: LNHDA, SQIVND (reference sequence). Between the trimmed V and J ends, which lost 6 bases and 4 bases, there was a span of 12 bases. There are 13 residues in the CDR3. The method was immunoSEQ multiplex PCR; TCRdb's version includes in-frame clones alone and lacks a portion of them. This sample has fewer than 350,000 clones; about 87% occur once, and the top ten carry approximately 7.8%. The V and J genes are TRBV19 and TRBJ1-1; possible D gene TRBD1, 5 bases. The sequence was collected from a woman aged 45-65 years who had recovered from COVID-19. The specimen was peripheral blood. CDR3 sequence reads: CASSRDFSTEAFF. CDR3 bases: TGTGCCAGTAGCAGGGATTTTAGCACTGAAGCTTTCTTT.